Described below is a single T cell receptor (beta chain) sequence and its context. No antigen is known for it. These data are taken from a study of OX40 agonist ivuxolimab in advanced cancers. On the study more broadly: The study enrolled dose-escalation patients with hepatocellular carcinoma, melanoma, renal cell or head and neck cancer. Three patients, one with hepatocellular carcinoma and two with cutaneous melanoma, achieved partial responses.

Whole-study findings and limits: Some patients who did not respond also had low normalized T-cell clonal expansion.

Method: immunoSEQ multiplex PCR; TCRdb's copy keeps in-frame clones and lacks some. The repertoire holds more than 10,000 clones, under 80% seen once, with about 34% in the top ten. Specimen: CD4+ or CD8+ T cells sorted from blood, collected in a trial of the OX40 agonist ivuxolimab. This TCR derives from an adult with an advanced solid tumor such as melanoma, head and neck, liver or kidney cancer.

The CDR3 coding sequence is TGTGCCAGCAGCTTAGCGATGGCACACTACGAGCAGTACTTC. Its translation: CASSLAMAHYEQYF. The J gene is TRBJ2-7, the V gene TRBV7-6; no firm D call. V was shortened by 0 bases and J by 3 bases, with 9 bases between the two germline ends. Germline loops: CDR1 SGHVS, CDR2 FNYEAQ. There are 14 residues in the CDR3.